This entry lists 8 T cell receptor beta chains sequenced from one sample in a study of human T cells and chemical hapten exposure. Via MiXCR, TCRdb re-called the RACE reads, giving one row per CDR3 protein. The sample has about 380,000 distinct CDR3 sequences; 4.5% to 6% are singletons. Time point indicated: pre-sensitization, week 0. Treatment in this sample: therapeutic diphenylcyclopropenone sensitization with weekly scalp DPC. Material: whole blood, obtained in connection with sensitization to the hapten diphenylcyclopropenone (DPC). The receptors come from a woman in her forties or fifties with alopecia areata. Some clones in this sample may be carry-over from other donors' samples.

The chain has TRBV5-1 and TRBJ2-5; D might be TRBD1 (6 bases). The germline CDR1 and CDR2 sequences are SGHRS and YFSETQ. The CDR3 runs to 14 residues. Trimming removed 4 bases at V and 1 base at J, with 11 bases between. CDR3 DNA: TGCGCCAGCAGCGGAGGACAGACCCAAGAGACCCAGTACTTC. Its protein is CASSGGQTQETQYF. Looking up the rest from reference TRBV5-1 and TRBJ2-5 gives the full variable domain: KAGVTQTPRYLIKTRGQQVTLSCSPISGHRSVSWYQQTPGQGLQFLFEYFSETQRNKGNFPGRFSGRQFSNSRSEMNVSTLELGDSALYLCASSGGQTQETQYFGPGTRLLVL.

This clonotype occurred a few times. The gene calls are TRBV30 and TRBJ2-1, with TRBD2 as a possible D gene (6 bases). V lost 1 base, J lost 13 bases, and 11 bases lay in between. Germline V gene data show CDR1 as GTSNPN and CDR2 as SVGIG (reference sequence). This CDR3 region has 11 residues. CDR3 region: CAWSDRRVQFF. CDR3 DNA sequence: TGTGCCTGGAGTGACAGGAGGGTTCAGTTCTTC.

This clonotype was observed many times. The genes are TRBV20-1 and TRBJ2-7; TRBD2 is a possible D gene (6 bases). Germline-derived CDR1 and CDR2 are DFQATT and SNEGSKA (reference sequence). V lost 5 bases to trimming and J lost 2 bases, with 13 bases between them. This CDR3 comprises 13 residues. The CDR3 DNA follows: TGCAGTGCTCTAACCGGGGGTACCTACGAGCAGTACTTC. Residues: CSALTGGTYEQYF.

The rearrangement joins TRBV20-1 to TRBJ2-7; 7 bases line up with TRBD2. The CDR3 is 14 amino acids. V lost 3 bases and J lost 2; bases outside the gene matches: 7. Germline V gene lookup returns CDR1 DFQATT and CDR2 SNEGSKA (reference sequence). The CDR3 DNA reads as TGCAGTGCTAGGGGCGGGGAGGGACCCTACGAGCAGTACTTC. This sequence encodes CSARGGEGPYEQYF.

The gene calls are TRBV30 and TRBJ1-5; 7 bases are a match to TRBD1. Trimming took 4 bases from V and 2 from J; bases not matched to a gene: 2. Germline V lookup: CDR1 GTSNPN, CDR2 SVGIG (reference sequence). The CDR3 extends over 13 amino acids. CDR3 DNA sequence: TGTGCCTGGAATACAGGGGGCAATCAGCCCCAGCATTTT. Its protein is CAWNTGGNQPQHF.

This chain connects TRBV6-1 to TRBJ1-6; D perhaps matches TRBD1 (6 bases). Germline CDR1 MNHNS, CDR2 SASEGT. CDR3 length: 15 residues. V lost 6 bases and J lost 11, with 20 bases in between. CDR3 in DNA: TGTGCCAGCAGGGAGGACGGGGGCAGGGCGGCACCCCTCCACTTT. Protein: CASREDGGRAAPLHF.

This clonotype was seen many times. V gene TRBV12-3 or TRBV12-4 combines with J gene TRBJ1-5, with D perhaps TRBD1 (5 bases). V lost 7 bases and J lost 0, with 13 bases in between. This CDR3 has 15 amino acids. The CDR3 here is CASTQGTYSNQPQHF. The CDR3, as DNA: TGTGCCAGCACGCAGGGAACGTATAGCAATCAGCCCCAGCATTTT.

This clonotype was observed at least ten times. The chain uses TRBV11-2 and TRBJ1-2; D ambiguous. V lost 2 bases and J lost 6, with 13 bases in between. The CDR3 length is 14 residues. Looked up from germline, CDR1 is SGHAT and CDR2 is FQNNGV. The DNA of the CDR3 is TGTGCCAGCAGCTTACAAGGGCCCCTCCATGGCTACACCTTC. This encodes CASSLQGPLHGYTF.